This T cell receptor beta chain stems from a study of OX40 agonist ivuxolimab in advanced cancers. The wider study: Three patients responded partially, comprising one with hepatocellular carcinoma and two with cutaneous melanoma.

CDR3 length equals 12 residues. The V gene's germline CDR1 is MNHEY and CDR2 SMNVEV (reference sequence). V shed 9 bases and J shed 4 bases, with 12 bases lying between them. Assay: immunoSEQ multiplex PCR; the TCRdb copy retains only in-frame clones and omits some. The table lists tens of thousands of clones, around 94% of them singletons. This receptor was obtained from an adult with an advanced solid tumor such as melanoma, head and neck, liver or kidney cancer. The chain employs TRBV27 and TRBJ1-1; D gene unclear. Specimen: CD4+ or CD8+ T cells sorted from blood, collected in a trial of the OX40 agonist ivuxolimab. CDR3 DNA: TGTGCCAGTTACCCCTGGGGCACTGAAGCTTTCTTT. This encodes CASYPWGTEAFF.